Listed below are T cell receptor beta chains from one sample, sequenced in a study of response to subunit inactivated influenza vaccine. TCRdb recomputed calls from the RT-PCR reads with MiXCR, one row per CDR3 protein. The repertoire consists of hundreds of thousands of distinct CDR3 sequences, with approximately 24% occurring once and the leading ten covering under 2.5%. The sequenced sample was CD4+ T cells sorted from PBMCs, obtained 5 days after vaccination. The receptors here all came from a man aged 45-65 years who received an inactivated influenza vaccine. Each CDR3 is given with its conserved first and last residue. A D gene is named only where the DNA matches it firmly. Clone size is shown for a subset of rows, as once, few, many or a class of expanded clone.

14 few TRBJ2-2 - TRBV18 CASSRDTNTGELFF TGTGCCAGCTCACGGGACACAAACACCGGGGAGCTGTTTTTT
15 - TRBJ1-4 - TRBV7-2 CASSLVSQGVEKLFF TGTGCCAGCAGCTTAGTTTCACAGGGAGTCGAAAAACTGTTTTTT
15 - TRBJ2-7 TRBD2 TRBV7-2 CASSLGTSQDYEQYF TGTGCCAGCAGCTTAGGGACTAGCCAGGACTACGAGCAGTACTTC
14 few TRBJ1-2 - TRBV5-1 CASSVLPGDYGYTF TGCGCCAGCAGCGTACTCCCAGGGGACTATGGCTACACCTTC
15 many TRBJ1-2 - TRBV24-1 CATSDPVKANYGYTF TGTGCCACCAGTGACCCCGTGAAAGCTAACTATGGCTACACCTTC
15 few TRBJ1-6 - TRBV12-3/TRBV12-4 CASSFAGAHNSPLHF TGTGCCAGCAGTTTTGCAGGGGCCCATAATTCACCCCTCCACTTT
16 - TRBJ2-1 - TRBV18 CASSPVTRLDYNEQFF TGTGCCAGCTCACCAGTTACGAGACTAGATTACAATGAGCAGTTCTTC
13 - TRBJ2-1 - TRBV7-2 CASSRKGWGEQFF TGTGCCAGCAGTCGGAAAGGGTGGGGTGAGCAGTTCTTC
15 few TRBJ1-4 - TRBV4-1 CASSTRDASDEKLFF TGCGCCAGCAGCACCAGGGACGCATCAGATGAAAAACTGTTTTTT
15 - TRBJ2-2 TRBD2 TRBV19 CASRALAANTGELFF TGTGCCAGTAGGGCACTAGCGGCAAACACCGGGGAGCTGTTTTTT
14 few TRBJ2-7 - TRBV27 CASSLSDSTYEQYF TGTGCCAGCAGTTTATCAGACAGCACCTACGAGCAGTACTTC
14 - TRBJ2-7 TRBD2 TRBV6-2/TRBV6-3 CASSSGTIAYEQYF TGTGCCAGTAGCAGTGGGACTATCGCCTACGAGCAGTACTTC
13 - TRBJ2-3 - TRBV20-1 CSARGLSTDTQYF TGCAGTGCCCGTGGCCTTAGCACAGATACGCAGTATTTT
14 - TRBJ1-1 TRBD1 TRBV5-1 CASKTGGANTEAFF TGCGCCAGCAAGACAGGGGGCGCTAACACTGAAGCTTTCTTT
17 - TRBJ2-5 TRBD2 TRBV11-1 CASSLGTGTSRGETQYF TGTGCCAGCAGCTTAGGTACCGGGACCTCGCGGGGGGAGACCCAGTACTTC
15 - TRBJ2-5 TRBD1 TRBV6-1 CASRRDSYNQETQYF TGTGCCAGCAGACGGGACAGTTATAACCAAGAGACCCAGTACTTC
17 - TRBJ2-2 TRBD1 TRBV5-1 CASSPYFEGAGTGELFF TGCGCCAGCAGCCCGTATTTTGAGGGGGCTGGCACCGGGGAGCTGTTTTTT
16 - TRBJ1-3 - TRBV7-6 CASSLGTVSSGNTIYF TGTGCCAGCAGCTTGGGGACGGTTTCCTCTGGAAACACCATATATTTT
13 many TRBJ2-7 TRBD2 TRBV20-1 CSAKTGGLDEQYF TGCAGTGCTAAAACGGGGGGGCTCGACGAGCAGTACTTC
16 - TRBJ2-2 TRBD2 TRBV19 CASSPRLAGPTGELFF TGTGCCAGTAGCCCAAGACTAGCGGGACCCACCGGGGAGCTGTTTTTT
14 - TRBJ1-4 - TRBV19 CASSDRGSHEKLFF TGTGCCAGTAGTGACCGGGGAAGTCATGAAAAACTGTTTTTT
14 - TRBJ2-7 - TRBV10-3 CATERGRHSGEQYF TGTGCCACCGAACGGGGGAGGCACTCTGGCGAGCAGTACTTC
16 few TRBJ2-1 - TRBV19 CASRPLTSSSYNEQFF TGTGCCAGTAGGCCTTTAACTAGCAGCTCCTACAATGAGCAGTTCTTC
14 - TRBJ2-3 - TRBV2 CASTSRSSTDTQYF TGTGCCAGCACATCCAGATCTAGCACAGATACGCAGTATTTT
14 once TRBJ2-7 - TRBV27 CASTELGGVGEQYF TGTGCCAGCACCGAACTAGGGGGAGTTGGCGAGCAGTACTTC
16 few TRBJ2-7 TRBD1 TRBV28 CASSLPPGQGAGEQYF TGTGCCAGCAGTTTGCCCCCGGGACAGGGGGCGGGGGAGCAGTACTTC
14 few TRBJ1-1 - TRBV30 CAWSVVSEVPEAFF TGTGCCTGGAGTGTGGTCTCAGAGGTCCCTGAAGCTTTCTTT
15 - TRBJ2-5 - TRBV20-1 CSAREGGGARETQYF TGCAGTGCTAGGGAGGGCGGCGGGGCCCGAGAGACCCAGTACTTC
14 - TRBJ2-7 - TRBV20-1 CSAQEGEGPYEPYF TGCAGTGCCCAAGAGGGGGAAGGACCCTACGAGCCGTACTTC
16 few TRBJ2-1 - TRBV6-2/TRBV6-3 CASSYQSGRSYNEQFF TGTGCCAGCAGTTACCAAAGCGGCAGGTCCTACAATGAGCAGTTCTTC
19 many TRBJ2-5 TRBD2 TRBV28 CASSLGATSGRGGQETQYF TGTGCCAGCAGTTTAGGAGCGACTAGCGGGAGAGGGGGACAAGAGACCCAGTACTTC
14 many TRBJ2-3 TRBD1 TRBV20-1 CSATDRGGTDTQYF TGCAGTGCTACCGACAGGGGTGGAACAGATACGCAGTATTTT
15 - TRBJ1-6 TRBD1 TRBV10-3 CAISGITGGGSPLHF TGTGCCATCAGTGGAATAACAGGGGGTGGATCACCCCTCCACTTT
13 - TRBJ2-1 - TRBV6-5 CASSYSLRGEQFF TGTGCCAGCAGTTACTCTCTGCGAGGTGAGCAGTTCTTC
13 few TRBJ2-1 - TRBV9 CASSVAVQSEQFF TGTGCCAGCAGCGTAGCAGTTCAAAGCGAGCAGTTCTTC
14 few TRBJ2-1 TRBD2 TRBV5-1 CASMTSGTNNEQFF TGCGCCAGTATGACTAGCGGGACCAACAATGAGCAGTTCTTC
14 few TRBJ1-2 - TRBV12-3/TRBV12-4 CASSINVAVYGYTF TGTGCCAGCAGTATAAACGTGGCAGTCTATGGCTACACCTTC
16 - TRBJ2-1 - TRBV11-2 CASSMLAGPSYNEQFF TGTGCCAGCAGCATGCTGGCGGGGCCCTCCTACAATGAGCAGTTCTTC
16 - TRBJ1-2 - TRBV29-1 CSVPRVEQGHNYGYTF TGCAGCGTCCCGAGGGTCGAGCAGGGGCATAACTATGGCTACACCTTC
15 - TRBJ2-3 - TRBV18 CASSPWTATVDTQYF TGTGCCAGCTCACCTTGGACGGCGACAGTCGATACGCAGTATTTT
15 - TRBJ2-2 - TRBV24-1 CATSGGAGQTGELFF TGTGCCACCAGTGGAGGAGCAGGGCAAACCGGGGAGCTGTTTTTT
15 - TRBJ2-2 TRBD1 TRBV24-1 CATSGPGGNTGELFF TGTGCCACCAGTGGGCCAGGGGGTAACACCGGGGAGCTGTTTTTT
17 - TRBJ2-7 TRBD2 TRBV4-3 CASSQDLGRGSSYEQYF TGCGCCAGCAGCCAAGATCTGGGGCGGGGGTCCTCCTACGAGCAGTACTTC
11 many TRBJ1-1 - TRBV12-3/TRBV12-4 CASTGFSEAFF TGTGCCAGCACGGGGTTCTCTGAAGCTTTCTTT
14 few TRBJ2-3 - TRBV20-1 CSAPATEDTDTQYF TGCAGTGCTCCGGCGACAGAAGACACAGATACGCAGTATTTT
13 - TRBJ2-7 TRBD2 TRBV2 CASTGTSSDEQYF TGTGCCAGCACCGGGACTAGTAGTGACGAGCAGTACTTC
13 - TRBJ2-7 - TRBV7-2 CASSLERRREQYF TGTGCCAGCAGCTTAGAACGGAGGCGCGAGCAGTACTTC
17 - TRBJ2-1 TRBD2 TRBV7-6 CASSLLQAGSSYNEQFF TGTGCCAGCAGCTTACTCCAAGCGGGGAGCTCCTACAATGAGCAGTTCTTC
14 - TRBJ1-2 - TRBV28 CASSLIGFNYGYTF TGTGCCAGCAGTTTAATCGGATTTAACTATGGCTACACCTTC
12 few TRBJ1-4 - TRBV20-1 CSAQDESEKLFF TGCAGTGCCCAGGACGAGTCCGAAAAACTGTTTTTT
12 - TRBJ2-7 - TRBV30 CAWSRTDYEQYF TGTGCCTGGAGTAGGACGGATTACGAGCAGTACTTC
15 few TRBJ2-1 TRBD2 TRBV7-9 CASKIAGIMGNEQFF TGTGCCAGCAAAATAGCGGGAATAATGGGGAATGAGCAGTTCTTC
20 - TRBJ2-1 TRBD2 TRBV7-8 CASSRVIERRGRDFYNEQFF TGTGCCAGCAGCCGTGTGATAGAGCGTCGCGGGAGGGATTTTTACAATGAGCAGTTCTTC
12 few TRBJ1-2 - TRBV20-1 CSAREGGFGYTF TGCAGTGCTAGGGAGGGGGGTTTTGGCTACACCTTC
15 - TRBJ2-2 - TRBV20-1 CSARKAGSDTGELFF TGCAGTGCTAGAAAGGCGGGGTCGGACACCGGGGAGCTGTTTTTT
14 few TRBJ2-5 - TRBV5-1 CASSDRPGGETQYF TGCGCCAGCTCGGACAGGCCCGGGGGAGAGACCCAGTACTTC
13 few TRBJ1-1 - TRBV3-1 CASSQGTRSEAFF TGTGCCAGCAGCCAAGGGACAAGATCTGAAGCTTTCTTT